A single TCR beta chain is shown here with its context. Its target is unknown. This specimen comes from a study of identifying expanded T cells in peripheral blood. Data came from immunoSEQ multiplex PCR; TCRdb stores just in-frame clones and leaves some out. The table lists about 83,000 clones, 89% of them singletons. V was clipped by 3 bases and J by 0 bases, with 14 bases between them. The CDR3 has 17 residues. CDR1 and CDR2 from the germline V gene are LNHDA and SQIVND (reference sequence). Study results and caveats: Variance in clone template counts between roughly 2-week samples significantly increased with total template count across all healthy donors.

The receptor's source is a person between 18 and 75 years old in good health. Sequencing was done on a sample of blood. The rearrangement uses TRBV19 and TRBJ1-4; D is perhaps TRBD1 (6 bases). This chain's CDR3 is CASSIELGAATNEKLFF. In nucleotides, the CDR3 is TGTGCCAGTAGTATTGAGTTGGGGGCCGCAACTAATGAAAAACTGTTTTTT.